This TCR beta chain was obtained from a study of blood T cells in healthy people across ages. The germline gives CDR1 SGHRS, CDR2 YFSETQ. Between the trimmed V and J ends, which lost 0 bases and 6 bases, there was a span of 12 bases. The CDR3 has 14 residues. Primed by a sample-barcoded 5' primer and a J-beta primer mix, a second PCR proceeded for about 6 to 11 cycles. Every single cDNA molecule received a tag from a template-switch adaptor with 12 random nucleotides. From each sample, at least 2.5 million paired-end reads containing CDR3 were obtained. One entry per CDR3 protein, called by TCRdb with MiXCR from the 5' RACE reads. Among more than 1,400,000 distinct CDR3 sequences listed, about 43% were seen once.

The receptor's source is a young woman in good health. Sequencing was performed on blood. V gene TRBV5-1 combines with J gene TRBJ1-2; D is unclear. The DNA of the CDR3 is TGCGCCAGCAGCTTGGATGCCTCTCAGGATGGCTACACCTTC. It yields the protein CASSLDASQDGYTF.